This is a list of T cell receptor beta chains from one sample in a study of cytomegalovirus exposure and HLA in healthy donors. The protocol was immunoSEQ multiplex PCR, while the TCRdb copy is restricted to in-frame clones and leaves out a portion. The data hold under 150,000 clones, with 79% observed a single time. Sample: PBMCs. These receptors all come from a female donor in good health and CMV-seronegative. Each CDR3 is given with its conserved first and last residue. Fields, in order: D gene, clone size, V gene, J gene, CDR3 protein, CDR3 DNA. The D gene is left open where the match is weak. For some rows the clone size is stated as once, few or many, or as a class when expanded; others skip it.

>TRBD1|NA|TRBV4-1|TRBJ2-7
CASSQEWTGTGAYEQYF
TGCGCCAGCAGCCAAGAATGGACAGGGACCGGAGCCTACGAGCAGTACTTC
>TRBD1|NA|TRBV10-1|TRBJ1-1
CASSTGQGANTEAFF
TGCGCCAGCAGTACTGGACAGGGGGCCAACACTGAAGCTTTCTTT
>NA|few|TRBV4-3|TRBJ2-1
CASSQEVLPYNEQFF
TGCGCCAGCAGCCAAGAGGTGCTACCATACAATGAGCAGTTCTTC
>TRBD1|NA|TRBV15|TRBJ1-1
CATSRSGRGRLNTEAFF
TGTGCCACCAGCAGATCGGGCAGGGGGCGATTAAACACTGAAGCTTTCTTT
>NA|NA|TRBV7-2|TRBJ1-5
CASSPGGDGNQPQHF
TGTGCCAGCAGCCCCGGGGGGGATGGCAATCAGCCCCAGCATTTT
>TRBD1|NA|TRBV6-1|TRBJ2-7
CASSARDRGPYEQYF
TGTGCCAGCAGTGCCCGGGACAGGGGGCCCTACGAGCAGTACTTC
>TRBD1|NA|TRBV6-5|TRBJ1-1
CAYKVRGQSEAFF
TGTGCCTACAAAGTAAGGGGGCAATCTGAAGCTTTCTTT
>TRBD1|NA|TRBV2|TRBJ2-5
CASSVTRLGGETQYF
TGTGCCAGCAGTGTCACGCGGCTAGGGGGCGAGACCCAGTACTTC
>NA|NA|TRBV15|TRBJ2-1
CATSRGYRDNEQFF
TGTGCCACCAGCAGGGGTTACAGGGACAATGAGCAGTTCTTC
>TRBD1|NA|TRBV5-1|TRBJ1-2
CASSLGRPGQGAGGYTF
TGCGCCAGCAGCTTGGGCCGCCCGGGACAGGGGGCTGGCGGCTACACCTTC
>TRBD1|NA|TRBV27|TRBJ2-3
CASRRSRGRMADTQYF
TGTGCCAGCCGTCGGAGTAGGGGGCGCATGGCAGATACGCAGTATTTT
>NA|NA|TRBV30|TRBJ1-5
CAWSKQDHQPQHF
TGTGCCTGGAGTAAACAGGATCATCAGCCCCAGCATTTT
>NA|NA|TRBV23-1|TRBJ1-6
CANRLDNSPLHF
TGCGCCAACAGACTAGATAATTCACCCCTCCACTTT
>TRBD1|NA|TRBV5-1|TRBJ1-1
CASGGTGPMAFF
TGCGCCAGCGGCGGGACAGGGCCGATGGCTTTCTTT
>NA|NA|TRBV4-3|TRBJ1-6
CASSQDASTNSPLHF
TGCGCCAGCAGCCAAGATGCCTCTACCAATTCACCCCTCCACTTT
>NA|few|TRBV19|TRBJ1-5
CASSPPRGRSNQPQHF
TGTGCCAGTAGTCCCCCCCGGGGTAGGAGCAATCAGCCCCAGCATTTT
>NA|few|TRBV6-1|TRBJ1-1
CASSVGVGGTEAFF
TGTGCCAGCAGTGTGGGGGTCGGGGGCACTGAAGCTTTCTTT
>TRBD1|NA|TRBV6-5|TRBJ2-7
CASSLSTGVEQYF
TGTGCCAGCAGCCTCTCGACAGGGGTTGAGCAGTACTTC
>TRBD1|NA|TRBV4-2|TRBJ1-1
CASSQRDSLNTEAFF
TGTGCCAGCAGCCAACGGGACAGCTTGAACACTGAAGCTTTCTTT
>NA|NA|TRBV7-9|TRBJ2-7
CASRSQGSYEQYF
TGTGCCAGCAGGTCACAGGGCTCCTACGAGCAGTACTTC
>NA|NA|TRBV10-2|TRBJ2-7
CASSERGLYEQYF
TGCGCCAGCAGTGAGAGGGGACTCTACGAGCAGTACTTC
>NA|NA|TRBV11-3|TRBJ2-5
CASSLSAGSETQYF
TGTGCCAGCAGCTTATCTGCAGGTTCAGAGACCCAGTACTTC
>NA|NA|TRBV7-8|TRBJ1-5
CASSLAWVGRGPQPQHF
TGTGCCAGCAGCTTAGCTTGGGTGGGCAGGGGTCCTCAGCCCCAGCATTTT
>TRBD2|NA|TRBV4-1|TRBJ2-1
CASSQALQKRGQSYNEQFF
TGCGCCAGCAGCCAAGCCCTCCAAAAGCGGGGCCAGTCCTACAATGAGCAGTTCTTC
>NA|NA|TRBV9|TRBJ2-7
CASRRRDRGYEQYF
TGTGCCAGCAGGAGGCGGGACAGAGGCTACGAGCAGTACTTC
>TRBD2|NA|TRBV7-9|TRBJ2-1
CASSTLAGVTDEQFF
TGTGCCAGCTCGACCCTAGCGGGGGTCACTGATGAGCAGTTCTTC
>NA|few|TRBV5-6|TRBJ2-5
CASSLIGGPFSVETQYF
TGTGCCAGCAGCTTGATTGGGGGCCCATTTTCGGTAGAGACCCAGTACTTC
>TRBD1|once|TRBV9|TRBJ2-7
CASSPRTGSYEQYF
TGTGCCAGCAGCCCTCGGACAGGCTCCTACGAGCAGTACTTC
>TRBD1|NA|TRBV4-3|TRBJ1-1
CASSSGTGFLNTEAFF
TGCGCCAGCAGCTCCGGGACAGGGTTTTTGAACACTGAAGCTTTCTTT
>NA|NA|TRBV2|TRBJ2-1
CASSVWSSYNEQFF
TGTGCCAGCAGTGTTTGGAGCTCCTACAATGAGCAGTTCTTC
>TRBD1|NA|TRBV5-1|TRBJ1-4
CASSTGTGSEKLFF
TGCGCCAGCAGTACCGGGACAGGGAGCGAAAAACTGTTTTTT
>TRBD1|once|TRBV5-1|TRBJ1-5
CASSLGQGPNQPQHF
TGCGCCAGCAGTCTGGGACAGGGGCCCAATCAGCCCCAGCATTTT
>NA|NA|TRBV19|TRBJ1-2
CASTALGGTNYGYTF
TGTGCCAGTACCGCCCTGGGGGGAACTAACTATGGCTACACCTTC
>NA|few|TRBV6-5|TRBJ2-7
CASSYRTLGYEQYF
TGTGCCAGCAGTTACAGAACCCTCGGCTACGAGCAGTACTTC
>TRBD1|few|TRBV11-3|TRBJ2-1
CASSRVGQNNEQFF
TGTGCCAGCAGCCGGGTGGGACAGAACAATGAGCAGTTCTTC
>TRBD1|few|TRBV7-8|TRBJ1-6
CASSSGTGFRNSPLHF
TGTGCCAGCAGCTCCGGGACAGGGTTCAGGAATTCACCCCTCCACTTT
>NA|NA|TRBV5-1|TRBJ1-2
CASSLGGRGSDGYTF
TGCGCCAGCAGCTTGGGGGGCAGGGGATCGGATGGCTACACCTTC
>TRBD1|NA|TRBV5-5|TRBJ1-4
CASSSPGQGAIEKLFF
TGTGCCAGCAGCTCCCCCGGACAGGGGGCAATTGAAAAACTGTTTTTT
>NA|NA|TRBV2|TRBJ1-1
CARSTVRNTEAFF
TGTGCCAGATCGACAGTGCGGAACACTGAAGCTTTCTTT
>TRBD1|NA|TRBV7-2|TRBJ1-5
CASSRTGVGNQPQHF
TGTGCCAGCAGCCGGACAGGGGTTGGGAATCAGCCCCAGCATTTT
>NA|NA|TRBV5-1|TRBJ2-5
CASSQLGQTQETQYF
TGCGCCAGCAGCCAACTAGGACAGACCCAAGAGACCCAGTACTTC
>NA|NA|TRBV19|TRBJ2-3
CASSPQHREGGDTQYF
TGTGCCAGTAGTCCCCAACACAGGGAGGGGGGAGATACGCAGTATTTT
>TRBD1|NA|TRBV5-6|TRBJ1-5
CASSLMTGGLGAQHF
TGTGCCAGCAGCCTAATGACAGGGGGCTTGGGGGCCCAGCATTTT
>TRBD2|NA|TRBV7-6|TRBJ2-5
CASSLYRAGGPWQETQYF
TGTGCCAGCAGCTTATATCGTGCGGGGGGCCCGTGGCAAGAGACCCAGTACTTC
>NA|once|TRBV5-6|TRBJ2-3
CASSLGGRTDTQYF
TGTGCCAGCAGCTTGGGGGGCCGCACAGATACGCAGTATTTT
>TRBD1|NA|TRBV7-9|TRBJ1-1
CASSSTSTGLNTEAFF
TGTGCCAGCAGCTCGACCTCGACAGGGTTGAACACTGAAGCTTTCTTT
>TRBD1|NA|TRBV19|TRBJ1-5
CASSTKGQSNQPQHF
TGTGCCAGTAGTACCAAGGGACAGAGCAATCAGCCCCAGCATTTT
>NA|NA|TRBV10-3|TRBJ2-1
CAISDSTSYNEQFF
TGTGCCATCAGTGACTCTACCTCCTACAATGAGCAGTTCTTC
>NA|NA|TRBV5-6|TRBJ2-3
CASRGLTDTQYF
TGTGCCAGCAGGGGCCTGACGGATACGCAGTATTTT
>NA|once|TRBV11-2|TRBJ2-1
CASSIRGIRGRNEQFF
TGTGCCAGCAGCATTAGAGGTATCAGGGGGAGGAATGAGCAGTTCTTC
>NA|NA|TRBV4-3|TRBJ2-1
CASSQESSVSSYNEQFF
TGCGCCAGCAGCCAAGAAAGTAGCGTGAGCTCCTACAATGAGCAGTTCTTC
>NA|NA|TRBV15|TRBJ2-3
CATSRGDIQADTQYF
TGTGCCACCAGCAGGGGGGACATCCAGGCAGATACGCAGTATTTT
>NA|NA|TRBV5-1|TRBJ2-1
CASSPRPEYSDEQFF
TGCGCCAGCAGCCCCCGGCCGGAGTATAGCGATGAGCAGTTCTTC
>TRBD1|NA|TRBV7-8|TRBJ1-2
CASSLDRGWGTGYTF
TGTGCCAGCAGCCTCGACAGGGGTTGGGGTACAGGCTACACCTTC